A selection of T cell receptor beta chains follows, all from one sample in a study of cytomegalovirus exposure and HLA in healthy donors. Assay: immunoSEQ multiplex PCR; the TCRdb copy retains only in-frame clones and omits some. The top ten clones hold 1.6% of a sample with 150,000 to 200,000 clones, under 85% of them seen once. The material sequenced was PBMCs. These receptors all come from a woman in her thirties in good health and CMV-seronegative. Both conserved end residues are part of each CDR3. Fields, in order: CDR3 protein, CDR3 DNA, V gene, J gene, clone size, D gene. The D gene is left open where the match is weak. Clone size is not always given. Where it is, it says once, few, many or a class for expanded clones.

CDR3 protein: CASSLGTTTNEKLFF
CDR3 DNA: TGTGCCAGCAGCTTGGGGACAACAACTAATGAAAAACTGTTTTTT
V gene: TRBV11-2
J gene: TRBJ1-4
clone size: .
D gene: .

CDR3 protein: CASSFYREDRQETQYF
CDR3 DNA: TGTGCCAGCAGCTTTTACAGGGAAGACAGGCAAGAGACCCAGTACTTC
V gene: TRBV7-2
J gene: TRBJ2-5
clone size: .
D gene: .

CDR3 protein: CASSQERDRAYEQYF
CDR3 DNA: TGCGCCAGCAGCCAAGAGCGGGACAGGGCCTACGAGCAGTACTTC
V gene: TRBV4-3
J gene: TRBJ2-7
clone size: .
D gene: TRBD1

CDR3 protein: CASRWRGTINEQFF
CDR3 DNA: TGTGCCAGCAGATGGCGGGGGACCATCAATGAGCAGTTCTTC
V gene: TRBV13
J gene: TRBJ2-1
clone size: .
D gene: TRBD2

CDR3 protein: CASSFPTSGRPDTQYF
CDR3 DNA: TGTGCCAGCAGTTTCCCGACTAGCGGGAGGCCGGATACGCAGTATTTT
V gene: TRBV27
J gene: TRBJ2-3
clone size: .
D gene: TRBD2

CDR3 protein: CASSHLEGQGGQPQHF
CDR3 DNA: TGTGCCAGTAGTCACTTAGAGGGACAGGGAGGTCAGCCCCAGCATTTT
V gene: TRBV19
J gene: TRBJ1-5
clone size: .
D gene: TRBD1

CDR3 protein: CASSQVRAITEAFF
CDR3 DNA: TGCGCCAGCAGCCAAGTGAGGGCCATCACTGAAGCTTTCTTT
V gene: TRBV4-3
J gene: TRBJ1-1
clone size: .
D gene: .

CDR3 protein: CASSVATGNGIAGNEQFF
CDR3 DNA: TGTGCCAGCAGCGTAGCAACCGGCAATGGGATAGCGGGAAATGAGCAGTTCTTC
V gene: TRBV9
J gene: TRBJ2-1
clone size: .
D gene: TRBD2

CDR3 protein: CASSVDAGGLTDTQYF
CDR3 DNA: TGTGCCAGCAGCGTAGATGCGGGGGGGCTCACAGATACGCAGTATTTT
V gene: TRBV9
J gene: TRBJ2-3
clone size: .
D gene: TRBD2

CDR3 protein: CASSRDRGQVEAFF
CDR3 DNA: TGCGCCAGCAGCCGGGATAGGGGGCAAGTTGAAGCTTTCTTT
V gene: TRBV5-1
J gene: TRBJ1-1
clone size: few
D gene: TRBD1

CDR3 protein: CASSEQGNEKLFF
CDR3 DNA: TGCGCCAGCAGCGAACAGGGGAATGAAAAACTGTTTTTT
V gene: TRBV5-1
J gene: TRBJ1-4
clone size: .
D gene: TRBD1

CDR3 protein: CASSVSGKADTQYF
CDR3 DNA: TGTGCCAGCAGCGTTAGCGGTAAGGCAGATACGCAGTATTTT
V gene: TRBV9
J gene: TRBJ2-3
clone size: many
D gene: .

CDR3 protein: CASSGTSGSSPPPTDTQYF
CDR3 DNA: TGTGCCAGCAGTGGGACTAGCGGGAGTTCACCCCCACCTACAGATACGCAGTATTTT
V gene: TRBV28
J gene: TRBJ2-3
clone size: .
D gene: TRBD2

CDR3 protein: CASSFSGQVNTEAFF
CDR3 DNA: TGTGCCAGCAGCTTCTCTGGACAGGTGAACACTGAAGCTTTCTTT
V gene: TRBV7-3
J gene: TRBJ1-1
clone size: once
D gene: TRBD1

CDR3 protein: CASSPGPGWQETQYF
CDR3 DNA: TGTGCCAGCTCACCGGGTCCGGGTTGGCAAGAGACCCAGTACTTC
V gene: TRBV18
J gene: TRBJ2-5
clone size: .
D gene: .

CDR3 protein: CASGLVHSGSPGTDTQYF
CDR3 DNA: TGTGCTAGTGGTTTGGTACATAGCGGGAGCCCCGGCACAGATACGCAGTATTTT
V gene: TRBV12-5
J gene: TRBJ2-3
clone size: once
D gene: TRBD2

CDR3 protein: CASSFDSLEAFF
CDR3 DNA: TGTGCCAGCAGCTTTGACAGTCTCGAAGCTTTCTTT
V gene: TRBV7-9
J gene: TRBJ1-1
clone size: .
D gene: .

CDR3 protein: CASSLRAGGYEQYF
CDR3 DNA: TGTGCCAGCAGCTTGAGGGCGGGAGGTTACGAGCAGTACTTC
V gene: TRBV5-4
J gene: TRBJ2-7
clone size: .
D gene: TRBD2

CDR3 protein: CASSLRTGHEKLFF
CDR3 DNA: TGTGCCAGCAGCTTAAGGACAGGGCATGAAAAACTGTTTTTT
V gene: TRBV7-2
J gene: TRBJ1-4
clone size: .
D gene: TRBD1

CDR3 protein: CASSPRAGSRDGWEQYF
CDR3 DNA: TGTGCCAGCAGCCCACGGGCGGGGTCTAGGGACGGATGGGAGCAGTACTTC
V gene: TRBV7-8
J gene: TRBJ2-7
clone size: few
D gene: .

CDR3 protein: CASSLEQGHYGYTF
CDR3 DNA: TGTGCCAGCAGCTTGGAACAGGGGCACTATGGCTACACCTTC
V gene: TRBV5-6
J gene: TRBJ1-2
clone size: .
D gene: TRBD1

CDR3 protein: CAWIGPGQGVMYF
CDR3 DNA: TGTGCCTGGATTGGCCCGGGACAGGGGGTCATGTACTTC
V gene: TRBV30
J gene: TRBJ2-5
clone size: .
D gene: TRBD1

CDR3 protein: CASSLALSLGYGYTF
CDR3 DNA: TGTGCCAGCAGCTTGGCGCTAAGCCTCGGCTATGGCTACACCTTC
V gene: TRBV5-4
J gene: TRBJ1-2
clone size: .
D gene: .

CDR3 protein: CASSRTTQETQYF
CDR3 DNA: TGTGCCAGCAGTCGGACTACTCAAGAGACCCAGTACTTC
V gene: TRBV6-5
J gene: TRBJ2-5
clone size: .
D gene: .

CDR3 protein: CASSLDGQTPWEQYF
CDR3 DNA: TGCGCCAGCAGCTTGGACGGACAGACCCCTTGGGAGCAGTACTTC
V gene: TRBV5-1
J gene: TRBJ2-7
clone size: .
D gene: .

CDR3 protein: CASSLVTSGGVGETQYF
CDR3 DNA: TGTGCCAGCAGCTTAGTGACTAGCGGGGGGGTCGGAGAGACCCAGTACTTC
V gene: TRBV7-8
J gene: TRBJ2-5
clone size: .
D gene: TRBD2

CDR3 protein: CASSPGTTRGSYEQYF
CDR3 DNA: TGTGCCAGCAGCCCGGGTACCACTCGCGGCTCCTACGAGCAGTACTTC
V gene: TRBV7-9
J gene: TRBJ2-7
clone size: .
D gene: .

CDR3 protein: CASSVSEGALYNSPLHF
CDR3 DNA: TGTGCCAGCAGTGTTTCCGAAGGAGCTCTCTATAATTCACCCCTCCACTTT
V gene: TRBV13
J gene: TRBJ1-6
clone size: once
D gene: .

CDR3 protein: CSVGDNSGNTIYF
CDR3 DNA: TGCAGCGTTGGGGACAACTCTGGAAACACCATATATTTT
V gene: TRBV29-1
J gene: TRBJ1-3
clone size: .
D gene: .

CDR3 protein: CASSYIPQGINEQFF
CDR3 DNA: TGTGCCAGCAGTTACATCCCGCAGGGGATCAATGAGCAGTTCTTC
V gene: TRBV6-5
J gene: TRBJ2-1
clone size: .
D gene: .

CDR3 protein: CATSWGRGGREQYF
CDR3 DNA: TGTGCCACCAGCTGGGGGCGAGGGGGCCGCGAGCAGTACTTC
V gene: TRBV15
J gene: TRBJ2-7
clone size: .
D gene: TRBD1

CDR3 protein: CATSRDRGYPPYEQYF
CDR3 DNA: TGTGCCACCAGCAGAGACAGGGGTTACCCTCCCTACGAGCAGTACTTC
V gene: TRBV15
J gene: TRBJ2-7
clone size: .
D gene: .

CDR3 protein: CASSQDLGGGYQPQHF
CDR3 DNA: TGCGCCAGCAGCCAAGATTTAGGGGGGGGCTATCAGCCCCAGCATTTT
V gene: TRBV4-3
J gene: TRBJ1-5
clone size: .
D gene: .

CDR3 protein: CAWSAGGEQYF
CDR3 DNA: TGTGCCTGGAGTGCGGGGGGCGAGCAGTACTTC
V gene: TRBV30
J gene: TRBJ2-7
clone size: .
D gene: TRBD2

CDR3 protein: CASSPRGGADEKLFF
CDR3 DNA: TGTGCCAGCAGCCCCCGAGGGGGGGCGGATGAAAAACTGTTTTTT
V gene: TRBV7-3
J gene: TRBJ1-4
clone size: .
D gene: .

CDR3 protein: CASSYSVGTVIQYF
CDR3 DNA: TGTGCCAGCAGTTACTCCGTCGGGACAGTCATTCAGTACTTC
V gene: TRBV6-5
J gene: TRBJ2-4
clone size: .
D gene: TRBD1

CDR3 protein: CASGAKATECEQFF
CDR3 DNA: TGTGCCAGCGGAGCGAAAGCCACGGAATGTGAGCAGTTCTTC
V gene: TRBV4-2
J gene: TRBJ2-1
clone size: .
D gene: .

CDR3 protein: CASSLSKGPLNTEAFF
CDR3 DNA: TGTGCCAGCAGCTTATCAAAGGGGCCCCTGAACACTGAAGCTTTCTTT
V gene: TRBV5-6
J gene: TRBJ1-1
clone size: few
D gene: .

CDR3 protein: CASSQRGARQPQHF
CDR3 DNA: TGCGCCAGCAGCCAACGGGGGGCTCGTCAGCCCCAGCATTTT
V gene: TRBV5-1
J gene: TRBJ1-5
clone size: .
D gene: .

CDR3 protein: CASSQYRDRGYEQYF
CDR3 DNA: TGCGCCAGCAGCCAATACCGGGACAGGGGCTACGAGCAGTACTTC
V gene: TRBV4-3
J gene: TRBJ2-7
clone size: .
D gene: TRBD1

CDR3 protein: CASSDRQNPPQPQHF
CDR3 DNA: TGTGCCAGTAGTGACCGACAGAATCCCCCACAGCCCCAGCATTTT
V gene: TRBV19
J gene: TRBJ1-5
clone size: .
D gene: .

CDR3 protein: CASSFLFPTRDRGIYEQYF
CDR3 DNA: TGTGCCAGCAGCTTCCTCTTTCCCACCCGGGACAGGGGTATCTACGAGCAGTACTTC
V gene: TRBV5-8
J gene: TRBJ2-7
clone size: .
D gene: TRBD1

CDR3 protein: CSVGFWGRVYEQYF
CDR3 DNA: TGCAGCGTTGGTTTTTGGGGGCGGGTATACGAGCAGTACTTC
V gene: TRBV29-1
J gene: TRBJ2-7
clone size: .
D gene: .

CDR3 protein: CASSLRGLDEQYF
CDR3 DNA: TGTGCCAGCAGCTTGAGGGGCCTGGACGAGCAGTACTTC
V gene: TRBV5-5
J gene: TRBJ2-7
clone size: .
D gene: .

CDR3 protein: CASSEATGGAYEQYF
CDR3 DNA: TGTGCCAGCAGTGAAGCGACAGGGGGAGCCTACGAGCAGTACTTC
V gene: TRBV6-1
J gene: TRBJ2-7
clone size: .
D gene: TRBD1

CDR3 protein: CASNLGLRGTEAFF
CDR3 DNA: TGTGCCAGCAACTTGGGACTCCGGGGCACTGAAGCTTTCTTT
V gene: TRBV5-4
J gene: TRBJ1-1
clone size: .
D gene: .

CDR3 protein: CASPEVRECLNEQFF
CDR3 DNA: TGTGCCAGCCCTGAGGTACGGGAGTGTTTGAATGAGCAGTTCTTC
V gene: TRBV25-1
J gene: TRBJ2-1
clone size: few
D gene: .

CDR3 protein: CASSEGRAGVGETQYF
CDR3 DNA: TGTGCCAGCAGTGAAGGTCGAGCGGGGGTTGGGGAGACCCAGTACTTC
V gene: TRBV2
J gene: TRBJ2-5
clone size: .
D gene: TRBD2

CDR3 protein: CASSSSASADTQYF
CDR3 DNA: TGCGCCAGCAGTTCCAGCGCGTCAGCCGATACGCAGTATTTT
V gene: TRBV10-1
J gene: TRBJ2-3
clone size: .
D gene: .